The sequence of this T cell receptor (beta chain) was determined in a study of naive and memory T cell subsets. This CDR3 spans 14 amino acids. Germline lookup yields CDR1 MNHNS and CDR2 SASEGT. V was shortened by 3 bases and J by 1 base, with 9 bases between the two germline ends. As regards this clonotype: Its antigen remains unidentified.

The library had UMIs added by 3' ligation of an oligonucleotide to TCR cDNA. Adult healthy volunteers gave 2.5 ml peripheral blood for whole-blood RNA. Input was about 1 to 1,100 ng of DNase-treated total RNA without cell sorting. Study-wide points: Potentially, T cell activation and differentiation skew this RNA-based measurement.

Ligated cDNA underwent four rounds of PCR with nested alpha and beta constant region primers and SP2. Blood and skin TCR RNA was reverse transcribed with alpha and beta constant primers. MiXCR, run by TCRdb on the UMI-ligation and nested PCR reads, gives a single entry per CDR3 protein. The sample lists some 26,000 distinct CDR3 sequences, roughly 5.4% occurring once. The chain recombines TRBV6-1 with TRBJ1-1, with D uncertain. The sequenced sample consisted of blood. The clonotype comes from an adult in good health. CDR3 residues: CASSEGRGNTEAFF. As DNA, the CDR3 is TGTGCCAGCAGTGAGGGGAGAGGGAACACTGAAGCTTTCTTT.